Below are 2 T cell receptor beta chains sequenced from a single sample in a study of OX40 agonist ivuxolimab in advanced cancers. TCRdb's table, derived via immunoSEQ multiplex PCR, lists solely in-frame clones and lacks some. The sample includes 77,000 or so clones, 85% to 90% seen only once; the top ten take roughly 2.2%. The material was CD4+ or CD8+ T cells sorted from blood, obtained in a trial of the OX40 agonist ivuxolimab. These receptors originate from an adult with an advanced solid tumor such as melanoma, head and neck, liver or kidney cancer.

The CDR3 DNA is TGTGCCAGCAGCTTAGGTCTAGCGGGGGGACCTACTAGCACAGATACGCAGTATTTT. Protein sequence: CASSLGLAGGPTSTDTQYF. V usage is TRBV7-2 and J usage is TRBJ2-3, with 11 positions matching TRBD2. Losses at the gene ends were 1 base for V and 0 bases for J; bases not matched to a gene: 9. Germline V lookup: CDR1 SGHTA, CDR2 FQGNSA. There are 19 residues in the CDR3.

This clone has just one count. J is TRBJ2-1 and V is TRBV7-2; a possible D gene is TRBD1 (6 bases). The CDR3 contains 16 residues. Germline-derived CDR1 and CDR2 are SGHTA and FQGNSA. V shed 5 bases and J shed 0 bases, with 14 bases lying between them. For the CDR3, the DNA is TGTGCCAGCAGCGGCAGGGGCCCAAGCTCCTACAATGAGCAGTTCTTC. Its translation: CASSGRGPSSYNEQFF. Filled out from reference TRBV7-2 and TRBJ2-1, the complete variable domain reads GAGVSQSPSNKVTEKGKDVELRCDPISGHTALYWYRQSLGQGLEFLIYFQGNSAPDKSGLPSDRFSAERTGGSVSTLTIQRTQQEDSAVYLCASSGRGPSSYNEQFFGPGTRLTVL.